Sequencing of this T cell receptor beta chain was carried out in a study of CD8 T cells in Susac syndrome. V gave up 2 bases and J gave up 4 bases, with 9 bases separating them. In germline, CDR1 is SQVTM, CDR2 ANQGSEA. The CDR3 has 13 amino acids. This clonotype appeared once. The RNA, roughly 0.45 to 1 ug, was put through reverse transcription using random hexamers. Amplification of TCR beta CDR3 across 54 Vbeta and 13 Jbeta was performed with immunoSEQ multiplex PCR. Each CDR3 protein gets one entry after TCRdb re-called the immunoSEQ multiplex PCR reads with MiXCR. The table records about 240,000 distinct CDR3 sequences, almost 97% of them present only once.

The clonotype originates from a human donor with Susac syndrome. The rearrangement links TRBV29-1 to TRBJ2-1, with a weak D call TRBD1 (5 bases). Input material: CD4+ T cells from PBMCs. In nucleotides, the CDR3 is TGCAGCGTTGAACAGGGTGCTTACAATGAGCAGTTCTTC. This encodes CSVEQGAYNEQFF.